This T cell receptor (beta chain) comes out of a study of human T cells and chemical hapten exposure. Study context: Patients received weekly diphenylcyclopropenone doses to the scalp throughout the roughly 24-week study.

In this sample, this clonotype turned up many times. TCRdb processed the RACE reads anew with MiXCR; each CDR3 protein has one entry. The data show 40,000 to 50,000 distinct CDR3 sequences, approximately 13% seen once. The time point is: pre-sensitization, week 0. Treatment denoted: therapeutic diphenylcyclopropenone sensitization with weekly scalp DPC. Suited to DPC and affected by alopecia, the donors ranged from 18 to 70 years old. V lost 0 bases, J lost 3 bases, and 8 bases stayed unmatched. Germline CDR1 and CDR2: LNHNV and YYDKDF (reference sequence). CDR3 length: 18 residues. This clonotype was sampled from a woman in her twenties or thirties with alopecia areata. Some clones in this sample may be carry-over from other donors' samples. The chain recombines TRBV15 with TRBJ2-3, with 11 bases matching TRBD2. Sample: whole blood, taken in connection with sensitization to the hapten diphenylcyclopropenone (DPC). CDR3 bases: TGTGCCACCAGCAGAGATAGCCTAGCGGGAGGAGGGACAGATACGCAGTATTTT. Translated, it gives CATSRDSLAGGGTDTQYF.